This is a list of T cell receptor beta chains from one sample in a study of shared clonotypes between healthy human individuals. Measured with immunoSEQ multiplex PCR; TCRdb has only the in-frame clones, and not every one. This sample yields roughly 2 million clones, of which about 95% are seen a single time; around 1.1% belongs to the top ten. The sequencing input was naive CD8+ T cells sorted from blood. The receptors stem from a man aged 18 to 30 in good health. Each CDR3 is given with its conserved first and last residue. The D gene is left open where the match is weak. The size entry is marked missing in some rows and otherwise reads once, few, many or a size class.

j_gene	len	d_gene	v_gene	abundance	CDR3aa	CDR3nt
TRBJ2-7	17	-	TRBV4-1	-	CASSQGDSFTSRGEQYF	TGCGCCAGCAGCCAAGGGGATAGCTTTACCTCGCGAGGCGAGCAGTACTTC
TRBJ1-5	14	-	TRBV28	once	CASRPRGLHQPQHF	TGTGCCAGCAGACCCAGAGGGTTGCATCAGCCCCAGCATTTT
TRBJ2-7	14	-	TRBV30	-	CAWSVGQSNYEQYF	TGTGCCTGGAGTGTTGGTCAGTCAAACTACGAGCAGTACTTC
TRBJ1-2	15	-	TRBV5-5	-	CASSPMTEANYGYTF	TGTGCCAGCAGCCCTATGACGGAAGCTAACTATGGCTACACCTTC
TRBJ2-3	14	TRBD1	TRBV30	-	CAWNTGGLADTQYF	TGTGCCTGGAATACAGGGGGTCTGGCAGATACGCAGTATTTT
TRBJ2-7	14	TRBD1	TRBV5-6	-	CASSSGTEVYEQYF	TGTGCCAGCAGCTCCGGGACAGAAGTCTACGAGCAGTACTTC
TRBJ2-7	14	TRBD2	TRBV7-2	-	CASSPAGPSYEQYF	TGTGCCAGCAGCCCAGCGGGGCCATCCTACGAGCAGTACTTC
TRBJ1-2	14	-	TRBV10-3	-	CAIRARYTNYGYTF	TGTGCCATCAGGGCCCGGTACACTAACTATGGCTACACCTTC
TRBJ2-1	14	-	TRBV27	-	CASRGLLGNNEQFF	TGTGCCAGCAGGGGACTTTTGGGGAATAATGAGCAGTTCTTC
TRBJ2-1	13	-	TRBV7-6	-	CASSLVLGGEQFF	TGTGCCAGCAGCTTAGTTTTGGGAGGTGAGCAGTTCTTC
TRBJ1-2	14	TRBD1	TRBV7-9	once	CASSLIPGGYGYTF	TGTGCCAGCAGCTTAATCCCAGGGGGCTATGGCTACACCTTC